The rows below give T cell receptor beta chains drawn from one sample of a study of shared clonotypes between healthy human individuals. Sequencing was performed with immunoSEQ multiplex PCR; in TCRdb, only in-frame clones are kept and a portion is missing. The table records 1,400,000 or so clones, 98% of them present only once. Sequencing was carried out using naive CD4+ T cells sorted from blood. The receptors shown here come from a man under 40 in good health. The CDR3 runs from the conserved cysteine through the conserved F or W. Fields, in order: J gene, clone size, D gene, V gene, CDR3 protein, CDR3 DNA. The D gene is left open where the match is weak. Clone sizes are given selectively: once, few, many, or a class where the clone is expanded.

>TRBJ2-1|-|-|TRBV7-8
CASSLAGGRVVSYNEQFF
TGTGCCAGCAGCTTAGCGGGGGGCAGGGTAGTGTCCTACAATGAGCAGTTCTTC
>TRBJ2-3|-|-|TRBV13
CASSSSGRTDTQYF
TGTGCCAGCAGCTCGTCAGGGAGAACAGATACGCAGTATTTT
>TRBJ2-3|-|TRBD1|TRBV7-8
CASSKGQGWYTDTQYF
TGTGCCAGCAGCAAAGGACAGGGCTGGTACACAGATACGCAGTATTTT
>TRBJ2-7|-|TRBD2|TRBV18
CASSPLQLAGLSSYEQYF
TGTGCCAGCTCACCCCTCCAACTAGCGGGCTTGAGCTCCTACGAGCAGTACTTC
>TRBJ2-5|-|TRBD1|TRBV6-9
CARENRGGETQYF
TGTGCCAGGGAAAACAGGGGCGGAGAGACCCAGTACTTC
>TRBJ2-3|-|TRBD1|TRBV27
CASSLGQSSTDTQYF
TGTGCCAGCAGTTTGGGACAGTCTAGCACAGATACGCAGTATTTT
>TRBJ2-5|once|-|TRBV27
CASSLTGHRQETQYF
TGTGCCAGCAGTCTCACGGGACATCGTCAAGAGACCCAGTACTTC
>TRBJ2-3|-|-|TRBV29-1
CSVVAGPSTDTQYF
TGCAGCGTTGTGGCGGGGCCTAGCACAGATACGCAGTATTTT
>TRBJ2-6|-|-|TRBV5-1
CASEGGTGANVLTF
TGCGCCAGCGAGGGGGGAACTGGGGCCAACGTCCTGACTTTC
>TRBJ2-2|once|-|TRBV5-4
CASKKPGGDANTGELFF
TGTGCCAGCAAGAAACCCGGAGGCGACGCGAACACCGGGGAGCTGTTTTTT
>TRBJ2-1|-|-|TRBV29-1
CSVGRGRSANEQFF
TGCAGCGTTGGAAGAGGTCGTTCGGCCAATGAGCAGTTCTTC
>TRBJ2-3|-|-|TRBV5-1
CASRANRVDTQYF
TGCGCCAGCAGGGCTAACAGGGTTGATACGCAGTATTTT
>TRBJ2-1|once|-|TRBV6-5
CASSLVAASYNEQFF
TGTGCCAGCAGCCTCGTTGCAGCCTCCTACAATGAGCAGTTCTTC
>TRBJ2-7|-|-|TRBV7-9
CASSLAVTPPYYEQYF
TGTGCCAGCAGCTTAGCAGTGACCCCTCCTTACTACGAGCAGTACTTC
>TRBJ2-1|once|TRBD2|TRBV5-1
CASRGTSGRNEQFF
TGCGCCAGCAGAGGGACTAGCGGGCGAAATGAGCAGTTCTTC
>TRBJ2-1|once|-|TRBV18
CASSPRAGNNEQFF
TGTGCCAGCTCACCAAGGGCTGGAAACAATGAGCAGTTCTTC
>TRBJ2-1|once|TRBD2|TRBV7-2
CASSSGLGAPHEQFF
TGTGCCAGCAGCTCCGGACTAGGGGCCCCCCATGAGCAGTTCTTC
>TRBJ2-5|-|-|TRBV6-6
CASSPRNAETQYF
TGTGCCAGCAGTCCCCGCAATGCAGAGACCCAGTACTTC
>TRBJ2-3|-|-|TRBV5-4
CASSRELAPSTDTQYF
TGTGCCAGCAGTAGGGAACTAGCCCCTAGCACAGATACGCAGTATTTT
>TRBJ2-1|-|-|TRBV7-9
CASSLAGEQFF
TGTGCCAGCAGCTTAGCAGGGGAGCAGTTCTTC
>TRBJ1-1|once|-|TRBV29-1
CSAGGGGRTEAFF
TGCAGCGCCGGTGGAGGGGGGCGGACTGAAGCTTTCTTT
>TRBJ2-2|-|-|TRBV7-9
CASRKGLNTGELFF
TGTGCCAGCAGGAAGGGGCTTAACACCGGGGAGCTGTTTTTT
>TRBJ2-5|-|-|TRBV5-4
CASSLGTNQETQYF
TGTGCCAGCAGCCTAGGGACAAATCAAGAGACCCAGTACTTC
>TRBJ1-5|once|-|TRBV2
CASSPYRESNQPQHF
TGTGCCAGCAGTCCCTACAGGGAAAGCAATCAGCCCCAGCATTTT
>TRBJ2-7|-|-|TRBV5-1
CASSLGPINSYEQYF
TGCGCCAGCAGCTTGGGGCCTATTAACTCCTACGAGCAGTACTTC
>TRBJ2-5|-|-|TRBV5-1
CASSSGRSQETQYF
TGCGCCAGCAGCTCGGGACGGAGCCAAGAGACCCAGTACTTC
>TRBJ2-1|-|-|TRBV4-3
CASSQDLRYNEQFF
TGCGCCAGCAGCCAAGATTTGCGGTACAATGAGCAGTTCTTC
>TRBJ2-7|-|-|TRBV15
CATSRRDGTYEQYF
TGTGCCACCAGCAGACGGGACGGAACCTACGAGCAGTACTTC
>TRBJ2-3|once|-|TRBV7-6
CASSLNSDTQYF
TGTGCCAGCAGCTTAAATAGTGATACGCAGTATTTT
>TRBJ2-2|-|-|TRBV28
CASSFPPNTGELFF
TGTGCCAGCAGTTTTCCCCCGAACACCGGGGAGCTGTTTTTT
>TRBJ2-1|-|-|TRBV29-1
CSGSTGVGAGFTYNEQFF
TGCAGCGGGTCAACGGGAGTCGGGGCCGGCTTTACCTACAATGAGCAGTTCTTC
>TRBJ2-7|-|TRBD2|TRBV27
CASSTGGAYEQYF
TGTGCCAGCAGCACGGGGGGAGCCTACGAGCAGTACTTC
>TRBJ2-2|-|-|TRBV19
CATGKGYTGELFF
TGTGCCACCGGAAAAGGCTACACCGGGGAGCTGTTTTTT
>TRBJ2-7|once|TRBD2|TRBV5-1
CASSPQGASGGYEQYF
TGCGCCAGCAGCCCCCAGGGGGCTAGCGGGGGCTACGAGCAGTACTTC
>TRBJ2-1|-|-|TRBV7-3
CASSLTRAREQFF
TGTGCCAGCAGCTTAACCCGTGCCCGTGAGCAGTTCTTC
>TRBJ2-3|-|TRBD2|TRBV10-3
CAIRRLAGETDTQYF
TGTGCCATCCGACGTCTAGCGGGAGAGACAGATACGCAGTATTTT
>TRBJ2-3|-|TRBD2|TRBV28
CASSFPLSGRTPDTQYF
TGTGCCAGCAGTTTCCCCCTCAGCGGGAGGACCCCAGATACGCAGTATTTT
>TRBJ2-5|-|-|TRBV9
CASSFGTTQETQYF
TGTGCCAGCAGCTTCGGGACAACTCAAGAGACCCAGTACTTC
>TRBJ2-3|-|TRBD1|TRBV7-7
CASSLGQGANTDTQYF
TGTGCTAGCAGCTTAGGACAGGGGGCGAACACAGATACGCAGTATTTT
>TRBJ2-2|-|TRBD2|TRBV7-8
CASSHTGTSGSTGELFF
TGTGCCAGCAGTCATACCGGGACTAGCGGGAGTACCGGGGAGCTGTTTTTT
>TRBJ1-1|-|-|TRBV30
CAWSVRWGSEAFF
TGTGCCTGGAGTGTACGGTGGGGCTCTGAAGCTTTCTTT